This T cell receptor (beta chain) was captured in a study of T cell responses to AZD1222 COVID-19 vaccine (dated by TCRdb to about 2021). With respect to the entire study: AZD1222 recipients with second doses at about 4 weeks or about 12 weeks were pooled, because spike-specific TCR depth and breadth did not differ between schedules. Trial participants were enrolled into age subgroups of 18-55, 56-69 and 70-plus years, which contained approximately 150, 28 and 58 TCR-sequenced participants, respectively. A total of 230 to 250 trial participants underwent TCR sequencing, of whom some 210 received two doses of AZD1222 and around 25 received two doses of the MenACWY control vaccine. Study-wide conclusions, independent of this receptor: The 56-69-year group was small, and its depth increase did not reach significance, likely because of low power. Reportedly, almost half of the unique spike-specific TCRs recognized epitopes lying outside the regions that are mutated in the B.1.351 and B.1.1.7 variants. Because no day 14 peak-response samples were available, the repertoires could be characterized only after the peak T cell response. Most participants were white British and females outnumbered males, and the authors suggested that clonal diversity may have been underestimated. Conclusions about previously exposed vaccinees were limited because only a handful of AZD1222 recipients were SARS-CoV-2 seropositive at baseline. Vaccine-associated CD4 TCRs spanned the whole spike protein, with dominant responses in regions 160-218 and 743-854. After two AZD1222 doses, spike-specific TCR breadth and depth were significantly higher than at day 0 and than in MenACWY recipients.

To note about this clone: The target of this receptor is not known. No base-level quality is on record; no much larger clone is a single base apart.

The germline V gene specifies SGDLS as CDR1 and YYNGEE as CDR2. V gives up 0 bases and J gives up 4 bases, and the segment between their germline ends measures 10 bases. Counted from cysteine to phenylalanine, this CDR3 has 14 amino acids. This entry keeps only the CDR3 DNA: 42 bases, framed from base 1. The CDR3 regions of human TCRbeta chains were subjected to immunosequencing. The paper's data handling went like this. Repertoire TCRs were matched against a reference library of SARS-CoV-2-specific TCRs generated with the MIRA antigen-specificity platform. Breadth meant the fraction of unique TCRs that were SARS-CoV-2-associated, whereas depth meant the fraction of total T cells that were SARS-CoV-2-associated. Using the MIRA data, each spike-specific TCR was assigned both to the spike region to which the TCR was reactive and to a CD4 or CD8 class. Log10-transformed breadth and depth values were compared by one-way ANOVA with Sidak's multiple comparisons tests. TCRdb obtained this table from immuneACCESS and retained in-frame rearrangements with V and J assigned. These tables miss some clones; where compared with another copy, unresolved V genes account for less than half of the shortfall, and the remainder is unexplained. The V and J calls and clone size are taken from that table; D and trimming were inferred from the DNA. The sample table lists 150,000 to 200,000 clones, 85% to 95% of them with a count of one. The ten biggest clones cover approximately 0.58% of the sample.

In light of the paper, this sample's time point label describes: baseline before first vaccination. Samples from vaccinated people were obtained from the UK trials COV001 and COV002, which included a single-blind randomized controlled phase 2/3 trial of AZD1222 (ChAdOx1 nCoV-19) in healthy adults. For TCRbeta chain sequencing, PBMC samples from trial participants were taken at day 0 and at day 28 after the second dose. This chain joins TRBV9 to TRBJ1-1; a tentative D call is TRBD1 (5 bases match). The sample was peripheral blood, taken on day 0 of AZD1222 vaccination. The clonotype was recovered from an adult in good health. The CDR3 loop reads CASSVAVGATEAFF. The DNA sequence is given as TGTGCCAGCAGCGTAGCTGTTGGGGCCACTGAAGCTTTCTTT.